The clone carrying this T cell receptor beta chain was seen a few times. Its matching antigen is unknown. The sample originates from a study of T-cell memory formation after mild COVID-19. On the study more broadly: TCR clustering was largely donor specific.

Study-wide results and limits: Day 15 to 85 contractors were CD4/CD8 balanced; later expanders leaned CD4+.

The CDR3 loop spans 14 amino acids. V was trimmed by 4 bases and J by 3 bases, leaving 12 bases between them. TCRdb re-called the 5' RACE reads with MiXCR, one entry per CDR3 protein. The sample holds hundreds of thousands of distinct CDR3 sequences, approximately 18% seen once. This TCR was recovered from an adult woman who had mild COVID-19 (a few samples of this study predate the infection). Cell type and time point are not known. Sequencing was performed on PBMCs or a T cell subset sorted from them (not recorded which). V is TRBV12-3 or TRBV12-4 and J is TRBJ1-1; D is ambiguous. The CDR3 DNA sequence: TGTGCCAGCAGTTCGGGAGGTGGAGACACTGAAGCTTTCTTT. Protein: CASSSGGGDTEAFF.